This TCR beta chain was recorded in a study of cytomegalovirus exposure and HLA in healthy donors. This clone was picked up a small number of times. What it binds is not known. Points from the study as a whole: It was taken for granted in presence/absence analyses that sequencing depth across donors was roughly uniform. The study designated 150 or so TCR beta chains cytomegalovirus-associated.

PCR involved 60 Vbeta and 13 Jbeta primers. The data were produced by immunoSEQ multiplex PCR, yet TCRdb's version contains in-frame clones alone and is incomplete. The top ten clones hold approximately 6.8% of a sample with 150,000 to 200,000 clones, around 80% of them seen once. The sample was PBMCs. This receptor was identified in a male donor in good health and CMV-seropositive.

The CDR3 DNA reads TGTGCCAGCAGTGAGGGACTAGCTATGGACGAGCAGTTCTTC. Translating it yields CASSEGLAMDEQFF. The chain uses TRBV25-1 and TRBJ2-1, with 9 bases aligning to TRBD2. There are 14 residues in the CDR3. Looked up from germline, CDR1 is MGHDK and CDR2 is SYGVNS. V shed 3 bases and J 10 bases; nucleotides not matched to a gene: 7.